A single sample gave rise to the 15 T cell receptor beta chains below, sequenced in a study of T cells in Graves' hyperthyroidism and ophthalmopathy. What was amplified from RNA transcripts were TCR beta CDR3 regions. With the HTBI primer set, the TCR CDR3 went through a first round of RT-PCR. TCRdb called the multiplex PCR reads again in MiXCR, with one record for every CDR3 protein. Of under 300,000 distinct CDR3 sequences listed, 20% to 25% are singletons. The sequenced material came from blood. The receptors stem from a man aged 40-50 years with Graves' hyperthyroidism that later progressed to Graves' ophthalmopathy.

This clonotype appeared many times. This sequence joins TRBV6-1 and TRBJ2-5; TRBD2 is a possible D gene (5 bases). The CDR3 is 12 amino acids. CDR1 is MNHNS and CDR2 is SASEGT in the germline V gene. The V gene lost 6 bases and the J gene lost 5 bases, with 10 bases spanning the gap. The CDR3 DNA is TGTGCCAGCAGGGGTAGCGTGGAGACCCAGTACTTC. As protein: CASRGSVETQYF.

There are many counts of this clonotype. The rearrangement joins TRBV6-1 to TRBJ2-7; the D is unclear. Germline V CDR1 and CDR2: MNHNS, SASEGT. V lost 6 bases and J 1 base, leaving 16 bases between the germline ends. The CDR3 totals 15 residues. DNA for the CDR3: TGTGCCAGCAGCTCCCCAAGTATGGGGTCCTACGAGCAGTACTTC. It translates to CASSSPSMGSYEQYF.

This clonotype was detected only once. The V call is TRBV12-3 or TRBV12-4, the J call TRBJ2-4; D ambiguous. This CDR3 has 14 amino acids. V lost 3 bases to trimming and J lost 4 bases, with 10 bases between them. The CDR3 loop reads CASSFLWRKNIQYF. The CDR3 DNA reads as TGTGCCAGCAGTTTTTTATGGCGGAAAAACATTCAGTACTTC.

The V gene is TRBV11-2, the J gene TRBJ2-7; the match to TRBD2 covers 12 bases. This CDR3 comprises 17 residues. The germline V gene encodes CDR1 SGHAT and CDR2 FQNNGV. Losses at the gene ends were 5 bases for V and 3 bases for J; bases not matched to a gene: 11. Here the CDR3 DNA reads TGTGCCAGCAGCCCCGGGACTAGCGGGCTCGGCGGCTACGAGCAGTACTTC. It encodes CASSPGTSGLGGYEQYF.

The DNA of the CDR3 is TGTGCCAGCAGTGAGGCCACAGGAAACTATGGCTACACCTTC. This gives the protein CASSEATGNYGYTF. V is TRBV2 and J is TRBJ1-2, with D possibly TRBD1 on 5 matching bases. Germline CDR1 SNHLY, CDR2 FYNNEI. There are 14 residues in the CDR3. Deletions cut 3 bases from V and 2 bases from J, with 10 bases between.

In this sample, this clonotype turned up many times. This chain joins TRBV30 and TRBJ2-7; D is undetermined. Germline V CDR1 and CDR2: GTSNPN, SVGIG (reference sequence). V was pared by 8 bases and J by 3 bases, with 11 bases between. This CDR3 has 11 amino acids. The CDR3 spells CARHSGYEQYF. The CDR3 DNA reads TGTGCCAGGCACAGTGGCTACGAGCAGTACTTC.

This clonotype was seen repeatedly, ten times or more. The chain joins TRBV27 to TRBJ1-5; D ambiguous. Germline values: CDR1 MNHEY, CDR2 SMNVEV (reference sequence). This CDR3 contains 13 residues. Trimming cost V 4 bases and J 7 bases, with 11 bases left between them. The CDR3 here is CASSWRVSQPQHF. DNA for the CDR3: TGTGCCAGCAGTTGGAGGGTTAGCCAGCCCCAGCATTTT.

The chain links TRBV16 to TRBJ1-2; perhaps TRBD1 as D (6 bases). V gave up 3 bases and J gave up 2 bases, with 28 bases separating them. The CDR3 loop spans 20 amino acids. Germline CDR1 KGHSY, CDR2 FQNENV. As DNA, the CDR3 is TGTGCCAGCAGCCATGTGTTGGGACACTCGACCATTACCTCAAACTATGGCTACACCTTC. Protein sequence: CASSHVLGHSTITSNYGYTF.

Many counts were recorded for this clonotype. This chain joins TRBV18 and TRBJ1-5; TRBD1 is a possible D gene (6 bases). Looked up from germline, CDR1 is KGHSH and CDR2 is LQKENI. With 4 bases removed from V and 2 bases from J, the gap between germline ends came to 12 bases. This CDR3 contains 15 residues. The CDR3 DNA reads as TGTGCCAGCTCACGGGGGGCCTCGGGCAATCAGCCCCAGCATTTT. This gives the protein CASSRGASGNQPQHF.

With respect to this clonotype: A much larger clone lies one base from this, so it may be a read error. V and J are TRBV4-2 and TRBJ2-2; 8 bases are a match to TRBD2. Germline values: CDR1 LGHNA, CDR2 YNFKEQ. This CDR3 region has 16 residues. DNA for the CDR3: TGTGCCAGCAGCCAAGACCAGCGGGAGCTCACCGGGGGGCTGTTTTTT. Encoded protein: CASSQDQRELTGGLFF.

In its sample, this clonotype was seen many times. The junction departs from the called germline gene at one end, perhaps through a read error. The chain employs TRBV6-1 and TRBJ2-3; D ambiguous. CDR3 length: 11 residues. The germline V gene has CDR1 MNHNS and CDR2 SASEGT. CDR3 sequence: CASSEMALKDF. The CDR3 DNA is TGTGCCAGCAGTGAGATGGCATTGAAGGATTTT.

This clonotype turned up a few times. CDR3 bases: TGTGCCGTATCTGGGGGCTCTCGCAATCAGCCCCAGCATTTT. Protein: CAVSGGSRNQPQHF. This chain connects TRBV2 to TRBJ1-5; maybe TRBD1 (6 bases). The V end lost 11 bases, the J end lost 2 bases, and 16 bases lay between the germline ends. This CDR3 is 14 amino acids long. CDR1 SNHLY and CDR2 FYNNEI come from the germline V gene.

The sample holds many counts of this clonotype. Because the CDR3's place on the DNA is in doubt, the DNA is left out and the CDR3 is given as listed by TCRdb. The gene calls are TRBV19 and TRBJ1-2; TRBD1, the D gene given by the table, was not confirmed from the DNA. The CDR3 contains 15 residues when both ends are counted. CDR1 is LNHDA and CDR2 is SQIVND in the germline V gene (reference sequence). This chain's CDR3 is CASSTVRARDYGYTF.

The chain carries TRBV6-2 or TRBV6-3 and TRBJ1-2; D gene ambiguous. The CDR3 length is 16 residues. Trimming removed 2 bases from V and 2 bases from J, with 15 bases in between. CDR1 is MNHEY and CDR2 is SVGEGT in the germline V gene. CDR3 sequence: CASSYPNFRFNYGYTF. Here the CDR3 DNA reads TGTGCCAGCAGTTACCCCAACTTCAGATTCAACTATGGCTACACCTTC.

This clonotype was seen at least ten times. The chain is built from TRBV29-1 and TRBJ2-7; possibly TRBD1 or TRBD2 for D (5 bases each). V lost 0 bases and J 2 bases, leaving 11 bases between the germline ends. Germline CDR1 is SQVTM and CDR2 is ANQGSEA. The CDR3 is made up of 14 amino acids. CDR3 in DNA: TGCAGCGTTGAAGATGGTGGGGGAACCTACGAGCAGTACTTC. It specifies CSVEDGGGTYEQYF.